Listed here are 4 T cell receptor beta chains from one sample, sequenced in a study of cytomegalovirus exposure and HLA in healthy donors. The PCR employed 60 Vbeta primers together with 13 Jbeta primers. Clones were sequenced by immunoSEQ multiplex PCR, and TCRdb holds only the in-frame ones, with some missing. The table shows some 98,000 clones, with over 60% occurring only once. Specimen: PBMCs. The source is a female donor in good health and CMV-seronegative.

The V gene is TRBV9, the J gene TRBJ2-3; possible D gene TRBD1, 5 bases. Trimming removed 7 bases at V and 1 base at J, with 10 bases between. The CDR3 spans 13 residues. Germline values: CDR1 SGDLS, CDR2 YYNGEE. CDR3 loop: CASSKGGTDTQYF. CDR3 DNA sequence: TGTGCCAGCTCAAAAGGGGGCACAGATACGCAGTATTTT.

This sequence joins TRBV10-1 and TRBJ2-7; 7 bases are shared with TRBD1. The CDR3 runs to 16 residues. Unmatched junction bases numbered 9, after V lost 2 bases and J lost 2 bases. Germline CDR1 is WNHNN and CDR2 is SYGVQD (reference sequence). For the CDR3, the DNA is TGCGCCAGCAGTGAGCCCCTTCCGGGACAGACCTACGAGCAGTACTTC. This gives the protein CASSEPLPGQTYEQYF.

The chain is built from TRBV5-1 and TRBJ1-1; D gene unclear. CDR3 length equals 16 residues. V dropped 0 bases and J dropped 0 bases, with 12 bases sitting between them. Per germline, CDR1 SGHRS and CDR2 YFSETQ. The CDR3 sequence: CASSLGWANMNTEAFF. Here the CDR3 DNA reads TGCGCCAGCAGCTTGGGTTGGGCGAATATGAACACTGAAGCTTTCTTT.

The CDR3 nucleotides read TGTGCCAGCAGCTTCGGCAATTGGACTAGCGGGAACAATGAGCAGTTCTTC. This encodes CASSFGNWTSGNNEQFF. This chain joins TRBV11-3 and TRBJ2-1; 12 bases line up with TRBD2. V lost 3 bases, J lost 5 bases, and 8 bases stayed unmatched. The CDR3 sequence is 17 residues long. The germline V gene has CDR1 SGHNT and CDR2 YENEEA.